This TCR beta chain was captured by sequencing in a study of T cell responses to AZD1222 COVID-19 vaccine. Study findings and constraints: Repertoire collection took place solely once the T cell response had peaked.

The data were produced by immunoSEQ multiplex PCR, yet TCRdb's version contains in-frame clones alone and is incomplete. This table holds 90,000 to 150,000 clones, more than 85% found once. Points on this clone: Its target is not known.

The CDR3 spans 11 residues. In germline, CDR1 is GTSNPN, CDR2 SVGIG (reference sequence). Deletions cut 8 bases from V and 4 bases from J, with 11 bases between. The source was peripheral blood, collected on day 0 of AZD1222 vaccination. The gene calls are TRBV30 and TRBJ1-1; D remains ambiguous. The source is an adult in good health. CDR3 DNA sequence: TGTGCCAGGACGTGGGGCACTGAAGCTTTCTTT. Its protein product is CARTWGTEAFF.